The clone carrying this TCR beta chain appeared many times. Its antigen is currently unknown. Authors of the study amplified TCR beta CDR3 regions from RNA transcripts. First-round RT-PCR targeting the TCR CDR3 was performed with the HTBI primer set. One entry per CDR3 protein results from TCRdb running MiXCR on the multiplex PCR reads. The table lists hundreds of thousands of distinct CDR3 sequences, around 22% of them singletons. The sample originates from a study of T cells in Graves' hyperthyroidism and ophthalmopathy. At the level of the study: Once the initial diagnosis was made, peripheral blood was obtained before any treatment.

From germline, CDR1 is SGDLS and CDR2 YYNGEE. Between the trimmed V and J ends, which lost 0 bases and 9 bases, there was a span of 19 bases. The CDR3 runs 16 residues. Broader study findings: Blood samples included most of the expanded thyroid clonotypes exceeding 0.001.

Fresh 10 ml peripheral blood yielded PBMCs. This TCR was sampled from a man aged 25 to 40 with Graves' ophthalmopathy. Sequencing was carried out using blood. The rearrangement uses TRBV9 and TRBJ2-1, with no clear D. CDR3 residues: CASSVGQGSEVSEQFF. The CDR3 DNA sequence: TGTGCCAGCAGCGTAGGTCAAGGCAGCGAGGTTAGTGAGCAGTTCTTC.